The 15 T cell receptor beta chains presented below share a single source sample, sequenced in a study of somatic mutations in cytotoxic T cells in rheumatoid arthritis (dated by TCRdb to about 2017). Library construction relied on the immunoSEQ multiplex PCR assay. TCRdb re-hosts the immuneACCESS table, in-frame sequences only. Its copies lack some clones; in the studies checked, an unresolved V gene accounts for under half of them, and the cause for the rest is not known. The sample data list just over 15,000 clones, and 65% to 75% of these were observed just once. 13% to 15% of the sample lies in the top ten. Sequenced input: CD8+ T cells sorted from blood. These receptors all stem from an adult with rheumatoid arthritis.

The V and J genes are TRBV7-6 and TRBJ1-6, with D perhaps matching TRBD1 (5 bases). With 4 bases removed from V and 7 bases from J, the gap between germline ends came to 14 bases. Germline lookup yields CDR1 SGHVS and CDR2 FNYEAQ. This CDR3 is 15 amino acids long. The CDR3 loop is CASSSGTAWNSPLHF. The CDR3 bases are TGTGCCAGCAGCTCCGGGACGGCATGGAATTCACCCCTCCACTTT.

Here the CDR3 reads CASSLNYRRNSYGYTF. DNA of the CDR3: TGTGCCAGCAGCCTGAATTATCGGAGGAACTCCTATGGCTACACCTTC. V is TRBV5-8 and J is TRBJ1-2; D is unclear. Germline V gene data show CDR1 as SGHTS and CDR2 as YDEGEE. With 4 bases removed from V and 4 bases from J, the gap between germline ends came to 20 bases. The CDR3 length is 16 residues.

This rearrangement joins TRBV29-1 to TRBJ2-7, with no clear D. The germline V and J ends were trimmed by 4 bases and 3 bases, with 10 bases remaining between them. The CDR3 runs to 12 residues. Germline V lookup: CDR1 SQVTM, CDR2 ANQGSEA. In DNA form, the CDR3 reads TGCAGCGTTGCTGGTGTTCTCTACGAGCAGTACTTC. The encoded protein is CSVAGVLYEQYF.

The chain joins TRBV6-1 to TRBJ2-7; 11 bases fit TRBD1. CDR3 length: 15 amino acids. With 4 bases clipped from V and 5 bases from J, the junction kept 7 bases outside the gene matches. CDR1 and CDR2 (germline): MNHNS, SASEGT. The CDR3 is CASSVSGTGGDEQYF. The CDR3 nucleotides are TGTGCCAGCAGTGTATCCGGGACAGGGGGTGACGAGCAGTACTTC.

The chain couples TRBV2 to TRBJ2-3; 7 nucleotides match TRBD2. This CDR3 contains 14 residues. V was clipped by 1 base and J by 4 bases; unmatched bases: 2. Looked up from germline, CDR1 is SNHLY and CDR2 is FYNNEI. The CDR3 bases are TGTGCCAGCAGTGAAGGAGGGAGGGCAGATACGCAGTATTTT. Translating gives CASSEGGRADTQYF.

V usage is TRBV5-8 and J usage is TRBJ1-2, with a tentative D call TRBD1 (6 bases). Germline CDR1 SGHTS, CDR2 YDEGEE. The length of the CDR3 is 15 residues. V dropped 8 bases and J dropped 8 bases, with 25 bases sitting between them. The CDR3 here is CARTINEKQGDGYTF. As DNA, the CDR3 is TGTGCCAGGACCATTAACGAAAAACAGGGTGACGGCTACACCTTC.

The CDR3 nucleotides read TGCGCCAGCAGCCAACCTACTAGCGGGAGTAGGAATACGCAGTATTTT. Amino acid sequence: CASSQPTSGSRNTQYF. This rearrangement joins TRBV4-1 to TRBJ2-3; 11 bases align to TRBD2. Looked up from germline, CDR1 is MGHRA and CDR2 is YSYEKL. The CDR3 is made up of 16 amino acids. V lost 2 bases to trimming and J lost 7 bases; unmatched junction nucleotides: 8.

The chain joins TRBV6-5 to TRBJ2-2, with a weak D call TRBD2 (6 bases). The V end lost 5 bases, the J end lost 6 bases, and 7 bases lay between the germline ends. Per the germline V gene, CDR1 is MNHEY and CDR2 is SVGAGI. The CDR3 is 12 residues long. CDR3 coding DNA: TGTGCCAGCAGTCCTAGCGCCGGGGAGCTGTTTTTT. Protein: CASSPSAGELFF.

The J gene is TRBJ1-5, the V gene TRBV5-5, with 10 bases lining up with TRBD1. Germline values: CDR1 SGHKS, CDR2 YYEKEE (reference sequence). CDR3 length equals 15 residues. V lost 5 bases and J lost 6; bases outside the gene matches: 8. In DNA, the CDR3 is TGTGCCAGCAGTTCCGGGACAGGGGACGGTCAGCCCCAGCATTTT. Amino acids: CASSSGTGDGQPQHF.

The CDR3 DNA reads as TGTGCCAGCTCATCAATCGAAGGGGAAGGTGGAAACACCATATATTTT. Encoded protein: CASSSIEGEGGNTIYF. The V gene is TRBV18, the J gene TRBJ1-3; a weak D match, TRBD1 (5 bases). Trimming pared 5 bases from V and 3 bases from J, leaving 17 bases between. Germline values: CDR1 KGHSH, CDR2 LQKENI. CDR3 length: 16 amino acids.

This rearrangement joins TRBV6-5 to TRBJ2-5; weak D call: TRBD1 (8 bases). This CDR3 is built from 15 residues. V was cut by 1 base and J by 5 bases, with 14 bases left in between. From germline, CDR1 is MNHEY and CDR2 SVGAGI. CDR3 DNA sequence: TGTGCCAGCAGTTACTTGGACAGGGAGGGGGAGACCCAGTACTTC. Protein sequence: CASSYLDREGETQYF.

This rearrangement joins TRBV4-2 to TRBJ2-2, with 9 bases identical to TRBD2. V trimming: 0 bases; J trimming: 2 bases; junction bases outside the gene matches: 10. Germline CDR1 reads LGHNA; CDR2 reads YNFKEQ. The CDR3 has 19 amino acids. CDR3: CASSQEGGLAGTNTGELFF. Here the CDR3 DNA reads TGTGCCAGCAGCCAAGAAGGGGGGCTAGCGGGGACAAACACCGGGGAGCTGTTTTTT.

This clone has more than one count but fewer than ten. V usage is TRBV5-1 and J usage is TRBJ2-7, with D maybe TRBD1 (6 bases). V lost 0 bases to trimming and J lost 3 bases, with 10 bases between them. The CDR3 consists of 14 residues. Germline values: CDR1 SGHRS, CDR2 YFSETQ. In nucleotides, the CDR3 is TGCGCCAGCAGCTTGGGTCAGGGGAACTACGAGCAGTACTTC. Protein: CASSLGQGNYEQYF.

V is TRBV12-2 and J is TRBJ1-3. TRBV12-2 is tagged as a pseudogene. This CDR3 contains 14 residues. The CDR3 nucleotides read TGTGCAAGTCGCTCCCGATCCTCTGGAAACACCATATATTTT. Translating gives CASRSRSSGNTIYF.

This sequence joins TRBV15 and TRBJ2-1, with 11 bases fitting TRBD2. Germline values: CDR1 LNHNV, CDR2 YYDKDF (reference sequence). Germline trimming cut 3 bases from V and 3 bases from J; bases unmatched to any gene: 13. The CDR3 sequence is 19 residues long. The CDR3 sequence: CATSRPTSGVALSYNEQFF. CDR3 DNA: TGTGCCACCAGCAGGCCGACTAGCGGGGTTGCGCTAAGCTACAATGAGCAGTTCTTC.